The clone carrying this T cell receptor (beta chain) came up a few times. This sample was included in a study of spatial heterogeneity in lung cancer. MiXCR, run by TCRdb on the 5' RACE reads, gives a single entry per CDR3 protein. The sample holds some 40,000 distinct CDR3 sequences, approximately 5.5% seen once. Time point reported: sample taken at primary tumor resection. The authors sequenced whole RNA from tumor, nontumor lung or frozen PBMC without sorting. CDR3 length: 14 residues. The V gene lost 1 base and the J gene lost 0 bases, with 6 bases spanning the gap. This receptor was taken from a female donor with early-stage non-small cell lung cancer. The source material was PBMCs, sampled at surgery. The gene calls are TRBV12-3 or TRBV12-4 and TRBJ2-5, with D unclear. The DNA of the CDR3 is TGTGCCAGCAGTTTAGGCGTTCACCAAGAGACCCAGTACTTC. It codes for CASSLGVHQETQYF.